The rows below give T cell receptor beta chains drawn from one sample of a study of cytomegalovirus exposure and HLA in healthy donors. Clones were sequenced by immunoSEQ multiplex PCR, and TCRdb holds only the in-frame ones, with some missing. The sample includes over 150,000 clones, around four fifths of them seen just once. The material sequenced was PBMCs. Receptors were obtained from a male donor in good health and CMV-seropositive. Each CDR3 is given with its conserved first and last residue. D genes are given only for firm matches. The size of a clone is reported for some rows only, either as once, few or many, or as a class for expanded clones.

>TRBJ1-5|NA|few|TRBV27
TGTGCCAGCAGTTTATCGACTAATCAGCCCCAGCATTTT
CASSLSTNQPQHF
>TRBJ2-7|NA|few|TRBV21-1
TGTGCCAGCAGCAACCTACGGACAGGCCCGCCCGCCTACGAGCAGTACTTC
CASSNLRTGPPAYEQYF
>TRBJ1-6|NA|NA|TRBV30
TGTGCCTGGAGTGTTCGGGATCCGGCGTATTCACCCCTCCACTTT
CAWSVRDPAYSPLHF
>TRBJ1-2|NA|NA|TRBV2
TGTGCCGACCGGCTCGGGGATGGCTACACCTTC
CADRLGDGYTF
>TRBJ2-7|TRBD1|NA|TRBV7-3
TGTGCCAGCAGCTCCACTCCAGGGGGCGGGCGATACTTC
CASSSTPGGGRYF
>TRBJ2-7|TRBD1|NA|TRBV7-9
TGTGCCAGCAGCCGGGACAGGAACTATCAGTACTTC
CASSRDRNYQYF
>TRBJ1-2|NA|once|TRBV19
TGTGCCAGTAGTACTACAGGGTACTATGGCTACACCTTC
CASSTTGYYGYTF
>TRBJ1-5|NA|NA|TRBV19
TGTGCCAGTAGTATGGCCCCGAACGATCAGCCCCAGCATTTT
CASSMAPNDQPQHF
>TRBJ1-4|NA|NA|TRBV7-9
TGTGCCAGCAGCCAAGTTGGGGCGAACGAAAAACTGTTTTTT
CASSQVGANEKLFF
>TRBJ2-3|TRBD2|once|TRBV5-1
TGCGCCAGCTCCCTCACTAGCGGTCCCACAGATACGCAGTATTTT
CASSLTSGPTDTQYF
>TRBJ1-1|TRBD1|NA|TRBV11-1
TGTGCCAGCAGCTCTGACAGGGCCGCTGAAGCTTTCTTT
CASSSDRAAEAFF
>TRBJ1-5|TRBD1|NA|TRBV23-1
TGCGCCAGCAGTCCTCGACAGGGATGGGGCAATCAGCCCCAGCATTTT
CASSPRQGWGNQPQHF
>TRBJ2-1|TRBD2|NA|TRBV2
TGTGCCAGCAGTGAAGGCAGCGGGGGGGCCTACAATGAGCAGTTCTTC
CASSEGSGGAYNEQFF
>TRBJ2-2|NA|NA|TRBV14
TGTGCCAGCAGCCGGAGGGTGGGGGATCGTGGCACCGGGGAGCTGTTTTTT
CASSRRVGDRGTGELFF
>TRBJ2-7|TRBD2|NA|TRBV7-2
TGTGCCAGCAGCTCAGAACTAGCGGGGGTATACGCGGGCGAGCAGTACTTC
CASSSELAGVYAGEQYF
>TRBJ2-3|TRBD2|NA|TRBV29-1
TGCAGCGTTCGTGGCCCCGACGGGACTAGAATCACAGATACGCAGTATTTT
CSVRGPDGTRITDTQYF
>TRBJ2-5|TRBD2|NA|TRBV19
TGTGCGACTAGCTCCCACGGTGAGACCCAGTACTTC
CATSSHGETQYF
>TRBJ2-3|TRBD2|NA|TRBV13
TGTGCCAGCAGCTTATCCAGCGGGGGATCCACAGATACGCAGTATTTT
CASSLSSGGSTDTQYF
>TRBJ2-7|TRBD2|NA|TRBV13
TGTGCCAGCAGTCCACGGGGACTAGGGCTCTTCGAGCAGTACTTC
CASSPRGLGLFEQYF
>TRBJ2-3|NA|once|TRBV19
TGTGCCAGTAGTATATTCCCTTCTAGCACAGATACGCAGTATTTT
CASSIFPSSTDTQYF
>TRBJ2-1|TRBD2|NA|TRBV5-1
TGCGCCAGCAGCCGGACTAGCCCCACCAATGAGCAGTTCTTC
CASSRTSPTNEQFF
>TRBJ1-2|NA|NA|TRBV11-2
TGTGCCAGCAGCATTTCCGGACCAGGGGATCTCTATGGCTACACCTTC
CASSISGPGDLYGYTF
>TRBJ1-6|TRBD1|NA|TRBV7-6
TGTGCCAGCAGCCCCCGACAGGGAGGTTCACCCCTCCACTTT
CASSPRQGGSPLHF
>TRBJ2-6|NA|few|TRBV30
TGTGCCTGGAACTCCGGGGCCAACGTCCTGACTTTC
CAWNSGANVLTF
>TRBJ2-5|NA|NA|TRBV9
TGTGCCAGCAGCCCCCTAGGCGACAGGCCCCAAGAGACCCAGTACTTC
CASSPLGDRPQETQYF
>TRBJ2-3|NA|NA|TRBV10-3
TGTGCCATCAGTGAGGCTACGGGGGATACGCAGTATTTT
CAISEATGDTQYF
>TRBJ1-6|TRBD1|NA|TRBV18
TGTGCCAGCTCACGGGACAGGGAAAACTCACCCCTCCACTTT
CASSRDRENSPLHF
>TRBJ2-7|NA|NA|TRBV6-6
TGTGCCAGCAGTTACTCGCAGGGGCCCTCCTACGAGCAGTACTTC
CASSYSQGPSYEQYF
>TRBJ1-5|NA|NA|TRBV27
TGTGCCAGCAGTGCATATATGGCCCACAGCGGCGAGAGCAATCAGCCCCAGCATTTT
CASSAYMAHSGESNQPQHF
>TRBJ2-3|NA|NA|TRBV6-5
TGTGCCAGCAGTTACTCGGGGCCCACAGATACGCAGTATTTT
CASSYSGPTDTQYF
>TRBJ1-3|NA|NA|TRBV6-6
TGTGCCAGCAGTCTCCAGGGGACCGCCGATCGCAACACCATATATTTT
CASSLQGTADRNTIYF
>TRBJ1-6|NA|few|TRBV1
TGCACCAGCAGCCGTAGCCAGGGGATTAAGGGCAGTTCACCCCTCCACTTT
CTSSRSQGIKGSSPLHF
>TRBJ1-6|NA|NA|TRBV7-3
TGTGCCAGCAGCCCCCCTATAGAGGGAGATAATTCACCCCTCCACTTT
CASSPPIEGDNSPLHF
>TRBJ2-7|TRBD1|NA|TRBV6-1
TGTGCCAGCAGTGATGGCGGGTGGTTGGAGACAGGGTTTTACGAGCAGTACTTC
CASSDGGWLETGFYEQYF
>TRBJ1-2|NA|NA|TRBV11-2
TGTGCCAGCAGCTCCCCATTAAGAGGCCGCGATCATTATGGCTACACCTTC
CASSSPLRGRDHYGYTF
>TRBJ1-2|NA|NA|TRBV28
TGTGCCAGCAGCCTCCAGGGGTCGGACGGCTACACCTTC
CASSLQGSDGYTF